The TCR beta chain under discussion was sequenced for a study of T cells in Graves' hyperthyroidism and ophthalmopathy. The study, taken as a whole, reports: Also found in blood were most expanded thyroid clonotypes above 0.001. Progression to ophthalmopathy was predicted a median of about 6.6 months early.

The TCR beta CDR3 regions underwent amplification using RNA transcripts as the source. The HTBI primer set served for first-round RT-PCR of the TCR CDR3. TCRdb processed the multiplex PCR reads anew with MiXCR; each CDR3 protein has one entry. The sample shows hundreds of thousands of distinct CDR3 sequences, 14% to 15% of them seen only once. This clonotype was observed many times. The antigen is unknown. The source of the PBMCs was over 8.5 ml of fresh peripheral blood. V shed 6 bases and J shed 4 bases, with 7 bases lying between them. Germline lookup yields CDR1 SNHLY and CDR2 FYNNEI. This CDR3 comprises 11 residues.

Sequencing used blood. The chain couples TRBV2 to TRBJ2-7; D remains unclear. The TCR comes from a man aged 18 to 29 with Graves' ophthalmopathy. CDR3 nucleotide sequence: TGTGCCAGCAGCTACAAATACGAGCAGTACTTC. This translates into CASSYKYEQYF.